What follows is one T cell receptor (beta chain) and its context. Patients in Seattle were enrolled during active infection, then followed longitudinally. This sample was included in a study of blood T cell repertoires in COVID-19. In the study overall: Whether acute or convalescent, the COVID-19 samples came from the United States, Italy and Spain. PBMCs, B-cell-depleted T cells, or T cells were the source of the cDNA or gDNA that made up the material.

In the authors' methods: The assay estimated nucleated cells by amplifying reference gene primers. Data came from immunoSEQ multiplex PCR; TCRdb stores just in-frame clones and leaves some out. From that table come the V and J calls and clone size; the DNA was used to work out D and trimming. The profile shows some 130,000 clones, about nine tenths of them singletons. The clonotype comes from a man in his 60s with COVID-19, enrolled during active disease. Source material: peripheral blood.

The CDR3, as DNA: TGTGCCAGCTCCCAGGACAGGGGAAGCGATACGCAGTATTTT. Translated, it gives CASSQDRGSDTQYF. This chain uses TRBV18 with TRBJ2-3; 9 nucleotides agree with TRBD1. There are 14 residues in the CDR3. Trimming removed 6 bases from V and 6 bases from J; junction bases left unmatched: 7. Germline V gene lookup returns CDR1 KGHSH and CDR2 LQKENI.